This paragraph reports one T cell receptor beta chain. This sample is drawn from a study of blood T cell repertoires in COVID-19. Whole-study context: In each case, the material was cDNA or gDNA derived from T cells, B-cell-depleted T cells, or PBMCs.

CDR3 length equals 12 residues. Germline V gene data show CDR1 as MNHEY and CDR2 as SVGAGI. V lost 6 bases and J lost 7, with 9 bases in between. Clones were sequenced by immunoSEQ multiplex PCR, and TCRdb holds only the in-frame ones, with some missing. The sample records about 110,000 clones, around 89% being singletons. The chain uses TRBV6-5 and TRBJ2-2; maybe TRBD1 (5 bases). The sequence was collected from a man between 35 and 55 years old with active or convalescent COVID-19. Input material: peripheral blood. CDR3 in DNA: TGTGCCAGCAGCTCCCAGGGCGGGGAGCTGTTTTTT. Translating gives CASSSQGGELFF.